This TCR beta chain is drawn from a study of early T cells in non-severe SARS-CoV-2 infection. Looked up from germline, CDR1 is KGHDR and CDR2 is SFDVKD. The V and J ends lost 9 bases and 5 bases respectively, with 12 bases between them. The CDR3 runs 13 residues. In TCRdb, the 5' RACE reads were re-called with MiXCR into one record per CDR3 protein. Of 75,000 to 100,000 distinct CDR3 sequences listed, roughly 17% are singletons. Sequencing was carried out using whole blood. The chain uses TRBV24-1 and TRBJ2-2; D is undetermined. The clonotype originates from an adult who was a healthcare worker with PCR-confirmed SARS-CoV-2 infection or an uninfected control (not recorded which). CDR3 sequence reads: CATQLGGTGELFF. The CDR3 coding sequence is TGTGCCACCCAGCTAGGCGGAACCGGGGAGCTGTTTTTT.